A selection of T cell receptor beta chains follows, all from one sample in a study of blood T cell repertoires in COVID-19. Repertoires were generated with immunoSEQ multiplex PCR, while TCRdb's copy carries only in-frame clones and drops some. This sample yields around 200,000 clones, of which around four fifths are seen a single time; around 8.8% belongs to the top ten. The sample consisted of PBMCs or T cells enriched from blood (not recorded which). The receptor set was obtained from a middle-aged man who had recovered from COVID-19. Each CDR3 is given with its conserved first and last residue. A D gene is named only where the DNA matches it firmly. The size entry is marked missing in some rows and otherwise reads once, few, many or a size class.

clone_size: -
j_call: TRBJ2-5
v_call: TRBV19
d_call: -
cdr3_aa: CASDEGVGQETQYF
cdr3_nt: TGTGCCAGTGATGAGGGAGTGGGACAAGAGACCCAGTACTTC

clone_size: -
j_call: TRBJ1-2
v_call: TRBV5-4
d_call: -
cdr3_aa: CASSLVEGGVSGYTF
cdr3_nt: TGTGCCAGCAGCTTGGTAGAAGGGGGTGTTAGTGGCTACACCTTC

clone_size: few
j_call: TRBJ1-4
v_call: TRBV30
d_call: -
cdr3_aa: CAWSVSGHEKLFF
cdr3_nt: TGTGCCTGGAGTGTTAGTGGTCACGAAAAACTGTTTTTT

clone_size: few
j_call: TRBJ2-7
v_call: TRBV27
d_call: TRBD2
cdr3_aa: CASSSGTSGRQQYF
cdr3_nt: TGTGCCAGCAGTTCAGGGACTAGCGGGAGACAGCAGTACTTC

clone_size: -
j_call: TRBJ1-2
v_call: TRBV4-1
d_call: TRBD1
cdr3_aa: CASSQGGQGAFYGYTF
cdr3_nt: TGCGCCAGCAGCCAAGGAGGTCAGGGGGCGTTCTATGGCTACACCTTC

clone_size: -
j_call: TRBJ1-6
v_call: TRBV5-1
d_call: -
cdr3_aa: CASSLEGAYNSPLHF
cdr3_nt: TGCGCCAGCAGCTTAGAGGGTGCCTATAATTCACCCCTCCACTTT

clone_size: few
j_call: TRBJ1-5
v_call: TRBV4-1
d_call: -
cdr3_aa: CASSQRLRWEGAQPQHF
cdr3_nt: TGCGCCAGCAGCCAGAGACTCCGGTGGGAGGGAGCGCAGCCCCAGCATTTT

clone_size: -
j_call: TRBJ1-2
v_call: TRBV2
d_call: -
cdr3_aa: CAPKGFNGYTF
cdr3_nt: TGTGCCCCTAAGGGGTTTAATGGCTACACCTTC

clone_size: -
j_call: TRBJ1-6
v_call: TRBV5-8
d_call: -
cdr3_aa: CASSPRWDSPLHF
cdr3_nt: TGTGCCAGCAGCCCGAGGTGGGATTCACCCCTCCACTTT

clone_size: -
j_call: TRBJ1-3
v_call: TRBV18
d_call: -
cdr3_aa: CASSPNRPTGNTIYF
cdr3_nt: TGTGCCAGCTCGCCAAACAGGCCTACTGGAAACACCATATATTTT

clone_size: -
j_call: TRBJ2-1
v_call: TRBV2
d_call: TRBD2
cdr3_aa: CASRGTSGPSYNEQFF
cdr3_nt: TGTGCCAGCAGGGGGACTAGCGGGCCCTCCTACAATGAGCAGTTCTTC

clone_size: -
j_call: TRBJ2-2
v_call: TRBV2
d_call: TRBD2
cdr3_aa: CASQADSSGGEELFF
cdr3_nt: TGTGCCAGCCAGGCCGACTCGAGCGGGGGAGAGGAGCTGTTTTTT

clone_size: -
j_call: TRBJ1-4
v_call: TRBV3-1/TRBV3-2
d_call: TRBD1
cdr3_aa: CASSQAGTAEKLFF
cdr3_nt: TGTGCCAGCAGCCAAGCCGGGACAGCTGAAAAACTGTTTTTT

clone_size: -
j_call: TRBJ2-1
v_call: TRBV2
d_call: TRBD1
cdr3_aa: CASGQDRRGDEQFF
cdr3_nt: TGTGCCAGCGGACAGGATCGTCGTGGGGATGAGCAGTTCTTC

clone_size: -
j_call: TRBJ1-1
v_call: TRBV6-4
d_call: -
cdr3_aa: CASSETDMNTEAFF
cdr3_nt: TGTGCCAGCAGTGAGACAGATATGAACACTGAAGCTTTCTTT

clone_size: -
j_call: TRBJ2-1
v_call: TRBV5-1
d_call: -
cdr3_aa: CASSPLERGNEQFF
cdr3_nt: TGCGCCAGCAGCCCTCTAGAGCGTGGCAATGAGCAGTTCTTC

clone_size: -
j_call: TRBJ2-6
v_call: TRBV30
d_call: -
cdr3_aa: CAWDRDTSGANVLTF
cdr3_nt: TGTGCCTGGGACCGGGACACCTCTGGGGCCAACGTCCTGACTTTC

clone_size: -
j_call: TRBJ1-5
v_call: TRBV5-4
d_call: -
cdr3_aa: CASSFSGLAGPQHF
cdr3_nt: TGTGCCAGCAGCTTCAGTGGCCTTGCGGGGCCCCAGCATTTT

clone_size: few
j_call: TRBJ2-7
v_call: TRBV9
d_call: TRBD2
cdr3_aa: CASSVSGTSYEQYF
cdr3_nt: TGTGCCAGCAGCGTATCTGGGACTAGCTACGAGCAGTACTTC

clone_size: few
j_call: TRBJ1-5
v_call: TRBV15
d_call: TRBD1
cdr3_aa: CATSRAGQGEKSGEGQPQHF
cdr3_nt: TGTGCCACCAGCAGAGCCGGACAGGGGGAGAAATCGGGGGAGGGTCAGCCCCAGCATTTT

clone_size: -
j_call: TRBJ2-1
v_call: TRBV5-8
d_call: -
cdr3_aa: CASEYNEQFF
cdr3_nt: TGTGCCAGCGAGTACAATGAGCAGTTCTTC

clone_size: -
j_call: TRBJ2-1
v_call: TRBV6-5
d_call: -
cdr3_aa: CASSPHEPAGNEQFF
cdr3_nt: TGTGCCAGCAGTCCCCACGAACCCGCAGGGAATGAGCAGTTCTTC

clone_size: few
j_call: TRBJ1-3
v_call: TRBV10-3
d_call: -
cdr3_aa: CAISESSGNSGNTIYF
cdr3_nt: TGTGCCATCAGTGAGTCTAGCGGTAACTCTGGAAACACCATATATTTT

clone_size: -
j_call: TRBJ1-2
v_call: TRBV28
d_call: -
cdr3_aa: CASSLPKKAYGYTF
cdr3_nt: TGTGCCAGCAGTCTGCCGAAGAAAGCCTATGGCTACACCTTC

clone_size: -
j_call: TRBJ2-7
v_call: TRBV5-3
d_call: -
cdr3_aa: CARSLGGPYEQYF
cdr3_nt: TGTGCCAGAAGCTTGGGGGGGCCGTACGAGCAGTACTTC

clone_size: -
j_call: TRBJ2-7
v_call: TRBV5-1
d_call: TRBD1
cdr3_aa: CASSFSGTGGHEQYF
cdr3_nt: TGCGCCAGCAGCTTTTCCGGGACAGGGGGCCACGAGCAGTACTTC

clone_size: -
j_call: TRBJ2-4
v_call: TRBV5-1
d_call: -
cdr3_aa: CASSLDAGTDMIAKNIQYF
cdr3_nt: TGCGCCAGCAGCTTGGATGCGGGAACGGACATGATAGCCAAAAACATTCAGTACTTC

clone_size: -
j_call: TRBJ2-3
v_call: TRBV7-9
d_call: -
cdr3_aa: CASSLDGISATQYF
cdr3_nt: TGTGCCAGCAGCTTAGACGGGATTAGCGCTACGCAGTATTTT

clone_size: -
j_call: TRBJ2-7
v_call: TRBV19
d_call: -
cdr3_aa: CASSPRLSHYEQYF
cdr3_nt: TGTGCCAGTAGTCCCAGACTCTCCCACTACGAGCAGTACTTC

clone_size: -
j_call: TRBJ1-6
v_call: TRBV7-8
d_call: -
cdr3_aa: CASSPRNARSFWTASSYNSPLHF
cdr3_nt: TGTGCCAGCAGCCCGCGAAACGCAAGATCTTTCTGGACAGCGAGCTCCTATAATTCACCCCTCCACTTT

clone_size: few
j_call: TRBJ2-2
v_call: TRBV30
d_call: -
cdr3_aa: CAWSKGTGELFF
cdr3_nt: TGTGCCTGGAGTAAGGGGACCGGGGAGCTGTTTTTT

clone_size: once
j_call: TRBJ1-5
v_call: TRBV7-6
d_call: -
cdr3_aa: CASSLAGRGEQPQHF
cdr3_nt: TGTGCCAGCAGCTTAGCCGGCAGGGGAGAGCAGCCCCAGCATTTT

clone_size: -
j_call: TRBJ2-1
v_call: TRBV7-6
d_call: TRBD2
cdr3_aa: CASSPIHGTSAHNEQFF
cdr3_nt: TGTGCCAGCAGCCCCATCCACGGGACTAGCGCCCACAATGAGCAGTTCTTC

clone_size: -
j_call: TRBJ2-1
v_call: TRBV5-1
d_call: -
cdr3_aa: CASSFTGLDEQFF
cdr3_nt: TGCGCCAGCAGCTTTACAGGGTTGGATGAGCAGTTCTTC

clone_size: -
j_call: TRBJ2-7
v_call: TRBV28
d_call: TRBD2
cdr3_aa: CASRASGRDIYEQYF
cdr3_nt: TGTGCCAGCAGGGCTAGCGGGAGGGATATCTACGAGCAGTACTTC

clone_size: -
j_call: TRBJ2-7
v_call: TRBV29-1
d_call: -
cdr3_aa: CSGTDKSSYEQYF
cdr3_nt: TGCAGCGGAACGGACAAGAGCTCCTACGAGCAGTACTTC

clone_size: -
j_call: TRBJ2-1
v_call: TRBV7-6
d_call: TRBD2
cdr3_aa: CASSLAWTSGRGVNEQFF
cdr3_nt: TGTGCCAGCAGCTTAGCTTGGACTAGCGGGAGGGGTGTCAATGAGCAGTTCTTC

clone_size: -
j_call: TRBJ2-7
v_call: TRBV3-1/TRBV3-2
d_call: -
cdr3_aa: CASSQSDSYEQYF
cdr3_nt: TGTGCCAGCAGCCAATCAGACTCCTACGAGCAGTACTTC

clone_size: -
j_call: TRBJ2-1
v_call: TRBV6-5
d_call: TRBD1
cdr3_aa: CASSYRGTAYNEQFF
cdr3_nt: TGTGCCAGCAGTTACCGTGGGACAGCCTACAATGAGCAGTTCTTC

clone_size: -
j_call: TRBJ1-1
v_call: TRBV3-1/TRBV3-2
d_call: TRBD1
cdr3_aa: CASSQRLDRGDKAFF
cdr3_nt: TGTGCCAGCAGCCAACGCCTGGACAGGGGGGATAAAGCTTTCTTT

clone_size: -
j_call: TRBJ2-4
v_call: TRBV30
d_call: TRBD2
cdr3_aa: CAWKEREGLAKNIQYF
cdr3_nt: TGTGCCTGGAAGGAGCGGGAGGGCTTGGCCAAAAACATTCAGTACTTC

clone_size: few
j_call: TRBJ2-5
v_call: TRBV6-5
d_call: -
cdr3_aa: CASRGGLIETQYF
cdr3_nt: TGTGCCAGCAGAGGAGGGTTAATTGAGACCCAGTACTTC

clone_size: -
j_call: TRBJ2-3
v_call: TRBV14
d_call: -
cdr3_aa: CASSQGVSATVDTQYF
cdr3_nt: TGTGCCAGCAGCCAAGGAGTGTCAGCGACGGTAGATACGCAGTATTTT

clone_size: -
j_call: TRBJ1-4
v_call: TRBV18
d_call: TRBD1
cdr3_aa: CASSRQGANEKLFF
cdr3_nt: TGTGCCAGCTCACGACAGGGAGCTAATGAAAAACTGTTTTTT

clone_size: -
j_call: TRBJ2-3
v_call: TRBV24-1
d_call: -
cdr3_aa: CATSGLDRLTDTQYF
cdr3_nt: TGTGCCACCAGTGGTCTAGATCGGTTAACAGATACGCAGTATTTT